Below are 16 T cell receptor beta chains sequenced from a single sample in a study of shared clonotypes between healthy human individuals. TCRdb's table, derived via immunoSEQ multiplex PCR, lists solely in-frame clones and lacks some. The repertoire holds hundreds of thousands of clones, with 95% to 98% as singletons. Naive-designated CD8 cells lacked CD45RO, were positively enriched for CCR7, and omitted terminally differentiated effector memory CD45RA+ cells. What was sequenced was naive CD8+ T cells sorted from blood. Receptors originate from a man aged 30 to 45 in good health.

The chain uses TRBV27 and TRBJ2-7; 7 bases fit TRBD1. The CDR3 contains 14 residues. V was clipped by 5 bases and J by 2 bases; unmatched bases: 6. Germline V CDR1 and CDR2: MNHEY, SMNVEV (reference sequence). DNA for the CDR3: TGTGCCAGCAGTCCGATAGGGACAGCCTACGAGCAGTACTTC. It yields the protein CASSPIGTAYEQYF.

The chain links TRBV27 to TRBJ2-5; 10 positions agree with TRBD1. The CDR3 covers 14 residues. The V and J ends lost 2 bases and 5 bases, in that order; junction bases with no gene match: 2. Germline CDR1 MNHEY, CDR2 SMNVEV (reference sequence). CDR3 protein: CASSLTGQGETQYF. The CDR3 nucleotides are TGTGCCAGCAGTTTAACGGGACAGGGGGAGACCCAGTACTTC.

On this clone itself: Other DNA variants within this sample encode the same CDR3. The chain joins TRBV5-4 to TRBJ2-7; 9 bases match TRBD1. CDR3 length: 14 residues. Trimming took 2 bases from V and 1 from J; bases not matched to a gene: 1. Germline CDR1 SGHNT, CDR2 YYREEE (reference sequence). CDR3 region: CASSFGTGSYEQYF. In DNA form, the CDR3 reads TGTGCCAGCAGCTTCGGGACAGGGTCCTACGAGCAGTACTTC. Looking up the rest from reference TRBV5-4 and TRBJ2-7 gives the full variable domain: ETGVTQSPTHLIKTRGQQVTLRCSSQSGHNTVSWYQQALGQGPQFIFQYYREEENGRGNFPPRFSGLQFPNYSSELNVNALELDDSALYLCASSFGTGSYEQYFGPGTRLTVT.

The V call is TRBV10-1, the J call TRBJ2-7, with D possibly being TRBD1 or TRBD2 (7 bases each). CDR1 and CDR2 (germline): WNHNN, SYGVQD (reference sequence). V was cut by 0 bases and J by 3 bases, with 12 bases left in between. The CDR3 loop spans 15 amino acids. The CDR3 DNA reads TGCGCCAGCAGTGAGTCGACAGGGAGGGACTACGAGCAGTACTTC. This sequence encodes CASSESTGRDYEQYF.

CDR3 nucleotide sequence: TGTGCCAGCAGTTTAAGTGTCGATGAGCAGTTCTTC. Protein sequence: CASSLSVDEQFF. V and J are TRBV28 and TRBJ2-1, with unresolved D. The CDR3 runs to 12 residues. The germline V gene encodes CDR1 MDHEN and CDR2 SYDVKM. V lost 2 bases and J lost 8, with 7 bases in between. The variable domain in full, completed from reference TRBV28 and TRBJ2-1, reads DVKVTQSSRYLVKRTGEKVFLECVQDMDHENMFWYRQDPGLGLRLIYFSYDVKMKEKGDIPEGYSVSREKKERFSLILESASTNQTSMYLCASSLSVDEQFFGPGTRLTVL.

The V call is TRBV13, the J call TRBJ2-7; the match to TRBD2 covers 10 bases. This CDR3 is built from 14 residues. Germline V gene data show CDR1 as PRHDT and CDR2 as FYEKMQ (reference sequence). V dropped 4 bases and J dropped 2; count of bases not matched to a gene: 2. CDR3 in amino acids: CASSSSGRAYEQYF. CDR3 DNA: TGTGCCAGCAGCTCGAGCGGGAGGGCCTACGAGCAGTACTTC.

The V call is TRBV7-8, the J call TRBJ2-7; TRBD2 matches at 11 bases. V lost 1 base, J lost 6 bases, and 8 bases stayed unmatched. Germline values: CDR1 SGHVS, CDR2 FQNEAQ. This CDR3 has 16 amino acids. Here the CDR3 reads CASSLELAGGRREQYF. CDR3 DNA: TGTGCCAGCAGCTTAGAGTTAGCGGGAGGGCGGCGCGAGCAGTACTTC. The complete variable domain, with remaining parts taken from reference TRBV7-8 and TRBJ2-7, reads GAGVSQSPRYKVAKRGQDVALRCDPISGHVSLFWYQQALGQGPEFLTYFQNEAQLDKSGLPSDRFFAERPEGSVSTLKIQRTQQEDSAVYLCASSLELAGGRREQYFGPGTRLTVT.

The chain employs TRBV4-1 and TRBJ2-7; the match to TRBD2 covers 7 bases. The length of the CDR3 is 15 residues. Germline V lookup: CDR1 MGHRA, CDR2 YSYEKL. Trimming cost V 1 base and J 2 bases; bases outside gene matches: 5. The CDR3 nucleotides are TGCGCCAGCAGCCAAGCGCTAGCGGATACCTACGAGCAGTACTTC. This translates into CASSQALADTYEQYF.

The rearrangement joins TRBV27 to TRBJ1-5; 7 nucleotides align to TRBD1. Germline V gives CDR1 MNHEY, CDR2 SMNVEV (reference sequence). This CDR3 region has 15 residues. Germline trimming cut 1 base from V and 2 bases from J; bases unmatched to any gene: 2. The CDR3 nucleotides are TGTGCCAGCAGTTTATGGCAGGGGGGCAATCAGCCCCAGCATTTT. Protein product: CASSLWQGGNQPQHF.

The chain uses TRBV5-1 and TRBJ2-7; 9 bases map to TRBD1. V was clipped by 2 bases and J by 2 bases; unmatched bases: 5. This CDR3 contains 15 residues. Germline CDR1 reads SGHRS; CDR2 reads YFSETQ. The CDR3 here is CASSFGGQGTYEQYF. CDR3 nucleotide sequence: TGCGCCAGCAGCTTTGGCGGACAGGGGACCTACGAGCAGTACTTC.

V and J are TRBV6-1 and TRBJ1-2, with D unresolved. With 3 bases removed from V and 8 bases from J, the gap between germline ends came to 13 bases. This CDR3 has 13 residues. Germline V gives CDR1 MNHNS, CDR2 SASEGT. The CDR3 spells CASSETTPGGYTF. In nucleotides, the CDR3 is TGTGCCAGCAGTGAGACAACTCCCGGAGGCTACACCTTC.

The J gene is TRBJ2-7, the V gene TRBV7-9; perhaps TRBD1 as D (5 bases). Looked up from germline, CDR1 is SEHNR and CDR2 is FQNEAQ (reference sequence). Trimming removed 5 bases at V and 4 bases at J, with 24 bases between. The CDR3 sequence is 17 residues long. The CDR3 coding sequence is TGTGCCAGCAGCCTCGACAGTATCTCCTCCCACCTGTACGAGCAGTACTTC. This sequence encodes CASSLDSISSHLYEQYF.

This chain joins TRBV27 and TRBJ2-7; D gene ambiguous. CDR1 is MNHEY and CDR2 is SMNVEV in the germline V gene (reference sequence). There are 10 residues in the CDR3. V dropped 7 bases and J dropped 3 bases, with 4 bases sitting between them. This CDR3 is CASKGYEQYF. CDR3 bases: TGTGCCAGCAAGGGCTACGAGCAGTACTTC.

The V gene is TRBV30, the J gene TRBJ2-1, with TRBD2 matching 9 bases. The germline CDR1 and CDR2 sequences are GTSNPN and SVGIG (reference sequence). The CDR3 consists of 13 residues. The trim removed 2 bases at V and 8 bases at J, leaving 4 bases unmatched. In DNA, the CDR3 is TGTGCCTGGAGTTTTAGCGGGAGTTATGAGCAGTTCTTC. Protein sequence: CAWSFSGSYEQFF. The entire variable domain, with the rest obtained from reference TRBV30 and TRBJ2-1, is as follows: SQTIHQWPATLVQPVGSPLSLECTVEGTSNPNLYWYRQAAGRGLQLLFYSVGIGQISSEVPQNLSASRPQDRQFILSSKKLLLSDSGFYLCAWSFSGSYEQFFGPGTRLTVL.

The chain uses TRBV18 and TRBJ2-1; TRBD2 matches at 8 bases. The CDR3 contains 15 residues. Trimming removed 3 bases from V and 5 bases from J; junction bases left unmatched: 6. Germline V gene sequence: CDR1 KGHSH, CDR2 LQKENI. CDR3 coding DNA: TGTGCCAGCTCACCTTGGCGGGAGGTGCACAATGAGCAGTTCTTC. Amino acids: CASSPWREVHNEQFF.

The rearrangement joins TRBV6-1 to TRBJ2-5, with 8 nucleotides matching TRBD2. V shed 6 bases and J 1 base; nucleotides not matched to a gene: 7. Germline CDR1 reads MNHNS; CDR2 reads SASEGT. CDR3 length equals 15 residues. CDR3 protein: CASSYQLAVQETQYF. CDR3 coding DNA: TGTGCCAGCAGCTACCAACTAGCGGTCCAAGAGACCCAGTACTTC.